Sequencing of this T cell receptor beta chain was carried out in a study of T cell responses to AZD1222 COVID-19 vaccine. This CDR3 has 13 residues. In germline, CDR1 is LNHNV, CDR2 YYDKDF (reference sequence). Between the trimmed V and J ends, which lost 2 bases and 3 bases, there was a span of 8 bases. Only in-frame clones appear in the TCRdb table, and some are missing; sequencing was by immunoSEQ multiplex PCR. Altogether some 130,000 clones are present, about 87% being singletons, with the ten largest covering over 1.5%. The rearrangement uses TRBV15 and TRBJ2-7; TRBD1 might be the D (5 bases). This specimen was peripheral blood, taken on day 0 of AZD1222 vaccination. This receptor was identified in an adult in good health. The CDR3 is CATSRNQGYEQYF. CDR3 nucleotides: TGTGCCACCAGCAGAAACCAGGGCTACGAGCAGTACTTC.